This T cell receptor (beta chain) originates from a study of blood T cell repertoires in COVID-19. V gave up 6 bases and J gave up 5 bases, with 10 bases separating them. CDR1 and CDR2 from the germline V gene are SNHLY and FYNNEI. The CDR3 has 12 residues. TCRdb keeps only in-frame clones here, not all; method: immunoSEQ multiplex PCR. The table lists nearly 350,000 clones, roughly 90% of them singletons. The sample comprised peripheral blood. This chain uses TRBV2 with TRBJ2-5; D is ambiguous. The receptor was isolated from an older woman with COVID-19, enrolled during active disease. The CDR3 loop reads CASRRIGETQYF. In nucleotides, the CDR3 is TGTGCCAGCAGGCGTATCGGGGAGACCCAGTACTTC.